The 14 T cell receptor beta chains below were found in one sample sequenced in a study of shared clonotypes between healthy human individuals. Using immunoSEQ multiplex PCR, the repertoire was profiled, and TCRdb retains in-frame clones only, with some absent. The sample shows about 2.3 million clones, about 90% of them seen only once. The sample comprised naive CD4+ T cells from PBMCs. The subset is: CD45RA+ positively selected. The source is a young man in good health. Some clones in this sample may be carry-over from other donors' samples.

The chain employs TRBV30 and TRBJ2-4; 9 bases line up with TRBD2. The CDR3 extends over 14 amino acids. Trimming at V came to 5 bases and at J to 8 bases, leaving 10 bases not matched to a gene. Germline V CDR1 and CDR2: GTSNPN, SVGIG (reference sequence). The CDR3 nucleotides read TGTGCCTGGGAGGCCGCGGGAGGGCCTCACATTCAGTACTTC. Translated: CAWEAAGGPHIQYF.

The chain joins TRBV6-6 to TRBJ2-1; 9 nucleotides align to TRBD1. V dropped 6 bases and J dropped 6; count of bases not matched to a gene: 9. The CDR3 has 15 residues. In germline, CDR1 is MNHNY, CDR2 SVGAGI (reference sequence). CDR3 sequence (DNA): TGTGCCAGCAGGAACCCGGACAGGGGCCGCAATGAGCAGTTCTTC. Translating it yields CASRNPDRGRNEQFF.

V gene TRBV5-1 combines with J gene TRBJ2-5; 9 bases fit TRBD1. Per the germline V gene, CDR1 is SGHRS and CDR2 is YFSETQ. V lost 4 bases and J lost 5; bases outside the gene matches: 9. The CDR3 runs 15 residues. CDR3 sequence (DNA): TGCGCCAGCAGCACAGGGACAGGGCGAGGTGAGACCCAGTACTTC. Translating gives CASSTGTGRGETQYF.

Points on this clone: The same CDR3 also results from other DNA sequences found in this sample. This sequence joins TRBV6-6 and TRBJ1-5; 9 bases agree with TRBD1. Germline V gene lookup returns CDR1 MNHNY and CDR2 SVGAGI (reference sequence). The CDR3 extends over 14 amino acids. Trimming cost V 2 bases and J 4 bases; bases outside gene matches: 0. The CDR3 reads CASSYGTGNQPQHF. In nucleotides, the CDR3 is TGTGCCAGCAGTTACGGGACAGGGAATCAGCCCCAGCATTTT.

The sample holds one count of this clone. The chain recombines TRBV28 with TRBJ2-7; unclear D gene. The CDR3 is 13 residues long. Trimming took 5 bases from V and 3 from J, leaving 11 bases between them. The germline V gene encodes CDR1 MDHEN and CDR2 SYDVKM. In DNA, the CDR3 is TGTGCCAGCAGTCAACTACCCAGCTACGAGCAGTACTTC. It specifies CASSQLPSYEQYF.

This chain links TRBV28 with TRBJ2-7; 7 nucleotides agree with TRBD2. V trimming: 6 bases; J trimming: 2 bases; junction bases outside the gene matches: 13. This CDR3 comprises 16 residues. Looked up from germline, CDR1 is MDHEN and CDR2 is SYDVKM. This CDR3 is CASRLPGASGAYEQYF. DNA of the CDR3: TGTGCCAGCAGGCTCCCCGGGGCTAGCGGAGCCTACGAGCAGTACTTC.

The CDR3 coding sequence is TGTGCCAGGTCTACAGGGGACTCTGGAAACACCATATATTTT. Residues: CARSTGDSGNTIYF. V is TRBV30 and J is TRBJ1-3, with 7 bases aligning to TRBD1. With V trimmed by 8 bases and J by 0 bases, 7 bases remained unmatched. This CDR3 is 14 amino acids long. The V gene's germline CDR1 is GTSNPN and CDR2 SVGIG (reference sequence).

With respect to this clone: The junction departs from the called germline gene at one end, perhaps through a read error. The chain joins TRBV6-1 to TRBJ2-7, with D perhaps being TRBD1 or TRBD2 (5 bases each). CDR3 length: 11 residues. Germline V gene sequence: CDR1 MNHNS, CDR2 SASEGT. CDR3 DNA sequence: TGTGCCAGCAGTCCACCGGGGACGGTCAACTTC. This encodes CASSPPGTVNF.

This chain connects TRBV21-1 to TRBJ2-7. TRBV21-1 is listed as a pseudogene. The CDR3 is made up of 15 amino acids. The CDR3, as DNA: TGTGCCAGCAGTCTTCATATTCGCACCTCCTACGAGCAGTACTTC. Translation: CASSLHIRTSYEQYF.

CDR3 DNA: TGCAGCGTTGTCCGGACGGTCTCCTACGAGCAGTACTTC. Translated, it gives CSVVRTVSYEQYF. The chain uses TRBV29-1 and TRBJ2-7; D gene uncertain. The V end was cut by 4 bases, the J end by 0 bases, with 10 bases between. Germline-derived CDR1 and CDR2 are SQVTM and ANQGSEA. The CDR3 is 13 amino acids.

In its sample, this clone was seen once. This sequence joins TRBV4-1 and TRBJ1-4; D is unresolved. The V gene lost 4 bases and the J gene lost 2 bases, with 14 bases spanning the gap. The CDR3 has 16 residues. The germline V gene has CDR1 MGHRA and CDR2 YSYEKL. For the CDR3, the DNA is TGCGCCAGCAGCCCCCCGCCAGTGGGGACTAATGAAAAACTGTTTTTT. Translated: CASSPPPVGTNEKLFF.

The chain combines TRBV5-4 with TRBJ2-1; 10 bases align to TRBD1. The germline V gene has CDR1 SGHNT and CDR2 YYREEE (reference sequence). The J segment lost 7 bases and the V segment lost 4 bases, leaving 11 bases of the junction unmatched. The CDR3 runs 16 residues. The CDR3 nucleotides are TGTGCCAGCAGCCCTTCCCCGGACAGGGGGAGGAATGAGCAGTTCTTC. Its translation: CASSPSPDRGRNEQFF. The full variable domain, in which reference TRBV5-4 and TRBJ2-1 provide the parts outside the CDR3, is ETGVTQSPTHLIKTRGQQVTLRCSSQSGHNTVSWYQQALGQGPQFIFQYYREEENGRGNFPPRFSGLQFPNYSSELNVNALELDDSALYLCASSPSPDRGRNEQFFGPGTRLTVL.

Written as DNA, the CDR3 is TGTGCCAGCAGCTCCCCCGGGACAGGGGCCCACGAGCAGTACTTC. It specifies CASSSPGTGAHEQYF. This chain joins TRBV11-1 and TRBJ2-7; 10 positions agree with TRBD1. This CDR3 is built from 15 residues. J was trimmed by 5 bases and V by 4 bases; bases with no gene match: 8. Germline CDR1 SGHAT, CDR2 FQDESV (reference sequence).

The rearrangement links TRBV11-1 to TRBJ2-6; 9 bases align to TRBD1. Germline CDR1 is SGHAT and CDR2 is FQDESV (reference sequence). V was pared by 3 bases and J by 2 bases, with 11 bases of the junction left unmatched. The CDR3 is 19 amino acids. CDR3 residues: CASSLVPRTGAAGANVLTF. In nucleotides, the CDR3 is TGTGCCAGCAGCTTGGTCCCCAGGACAGGGGCGGCTGGGGCCAACGTCCTGACTTTC.